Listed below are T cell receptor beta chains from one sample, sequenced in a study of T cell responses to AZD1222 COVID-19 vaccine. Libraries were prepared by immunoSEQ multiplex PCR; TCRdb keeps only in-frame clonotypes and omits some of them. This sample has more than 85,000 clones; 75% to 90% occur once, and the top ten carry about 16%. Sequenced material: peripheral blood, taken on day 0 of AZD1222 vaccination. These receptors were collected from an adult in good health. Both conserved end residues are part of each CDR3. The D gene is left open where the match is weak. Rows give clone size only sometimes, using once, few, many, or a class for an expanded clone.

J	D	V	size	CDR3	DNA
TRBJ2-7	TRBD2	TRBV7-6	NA	CASSLASSSGRAYEQYF	TGTGCCAGCAGCTTAGCGAGTTCTAGCGGGAGGGCCTACGAGCAGTACTTC
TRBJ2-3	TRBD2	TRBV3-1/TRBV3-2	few	CASSQPGTSGSTDTQYF	TGTGCCAGCAGCCAACCCGGGACTAGCGGTAGCACAGATACGCAGTATTTT
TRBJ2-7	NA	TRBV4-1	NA	CASTELATDYEQYF	TGCGCCAGCACCGAACTAGCAACGGACTACGAGCAGTACTTC
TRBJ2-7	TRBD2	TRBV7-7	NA	CASNSGLAGTYEQYF	TGTGCTAGCAACTCGGGACTAGCGGGAACCTACGAGCAGTACTTC
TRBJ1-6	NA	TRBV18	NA	CASSPGSHLSPLHF	TGTGCCAGCTCACCGGGTTCCCATCTTTCACCCCTCCACTTT
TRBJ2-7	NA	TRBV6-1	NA	CASSEVIRRLVEQYF	TGTGCCAGCAGTGAAGTTATACGCCGTTTGGTCGAGCAGTACTTC
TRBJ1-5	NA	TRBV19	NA	CASSATQGVVGNQPQHF	TGTGCCAGTAGTGCCACACAGGGTGTCGTAGGGAATCAGCCCCAGCATTTT
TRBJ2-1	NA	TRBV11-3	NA	CASSPSGFGDEQFF	TGTGCCAGCAGCCCATCCGGGTTTGGGGATGAGCAGTTCTTC
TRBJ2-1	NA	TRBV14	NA	CASSLGTVRGEQFF	TGTGCCAGCAGCCTCGGGACGGTCCGAGGTGAGCAGTTCTTC
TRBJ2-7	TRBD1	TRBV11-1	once	CASSQRQGKAYEQYF	TGTGCCAGCAGCCAACGACAGGGGAAGGCCTACGAGCAGTACTTC
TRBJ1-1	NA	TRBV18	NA	CASSLQEQNTEAFF	TGTGCCAGCTCACTACAGGAGCAGAACACTGAAGCTTTCTTT
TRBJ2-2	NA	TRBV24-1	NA	CATRVETNTGELFF	TGTGCCACTAGGGTGGAGACGAACACCGGGGAGCTGTTTTTT
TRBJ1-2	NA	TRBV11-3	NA	CASSSREHKILWGYTF	TGTGCCAGCAGCTCCCGGGAGCATAAAATCCTCTGGGGCTACACCTTC
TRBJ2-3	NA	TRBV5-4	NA	CASSSGSDQRTDTQYF	TGTGCCAGCAGTTCGGGTAGCGACCAACGCACAGATACGCAGTATTTT
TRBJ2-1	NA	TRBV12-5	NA	CASGFAAGPLNEQFF	TGTGCTAGTGGTTTTGCGGCGGGACCCCTCAATGAGCAGTTCTTC
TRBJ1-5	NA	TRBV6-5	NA	CASRRDYSNQPQHF	TGTGCCAGCAGGAGAGATTATAGCAATCAGCCCCAGCATTTT
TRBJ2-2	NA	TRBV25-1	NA	CASSEYRDLGELFF	TGTGCCAGCAGTGAATACAGGGACCTAGGGGAGCTGTTTTTT
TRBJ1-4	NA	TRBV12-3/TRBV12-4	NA	CASSRSEKLFF	TGTGCCAGCAGTCGAAGTGAAAAACTGTTTTTT
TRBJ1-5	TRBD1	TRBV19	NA	CASSDRGHQPQHF	TGTGCCAGTAGCGACAGGGGGCATCAGCCCCAGCATTTT
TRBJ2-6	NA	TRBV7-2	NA	CASSLLGLVLSSGANVLTF	TGTGCCAGCAGCTTATTAGGTCTGGTCTTGAGCTCTGGGGCCAACGTCCTGACTTTC
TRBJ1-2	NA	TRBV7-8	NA	CASSFEGFNGYTF	TGTGCCAGCAGCTTTGAGGGTTTCAATGGCTACACCTTC
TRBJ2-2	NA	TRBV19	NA	CASSMGQSLNTGELFF	TGTGCCAGTAGTATGGGCCAGAGCCTCAACACCGGGGAGCTGTTTTTT
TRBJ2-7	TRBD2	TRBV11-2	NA	CASSPEGTSGSYEQYF	TGTGCCAGCAGCCCAGAAGGGACTAGCGGGAGCTACGAGCAGTACTTC
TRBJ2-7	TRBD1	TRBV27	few	CASSQTGTAPYEQYF	TGTGCCAGCAGCCAAACCGGGACAGCCCCCTACGAGCAGTACTTC
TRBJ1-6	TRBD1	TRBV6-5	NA	CASFRQGGNSPLHF	TGTGCCAGCTTCCGGCAGGGGGGGAATTCACCCCTCCACTTT
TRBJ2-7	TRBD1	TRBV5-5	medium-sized	CASSVLDRIYEQYF	TGTGCCAGCAGCGTCCTGGACAGGATCTACGAGCAGTACTTC
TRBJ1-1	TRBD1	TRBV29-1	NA	CSVVSRDRGAEAFF	TGCAGCGTTGTCAGTAGGGACAGGGGGGCTGAAGCTTTCTTT
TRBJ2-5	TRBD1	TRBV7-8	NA	CASSLVGQGTETQYF	TGTGCCAGCAGCTTAGTGGGACAGGGAACGGAGACCCAGTACTTC
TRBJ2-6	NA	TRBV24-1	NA	CATSKGGAGANVLTF	TGTGCCACCAGTAAAGGGGGAGCCGGGGCCAACGTCCTGACTTTC
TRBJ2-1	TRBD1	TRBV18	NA	CASSPQGAINEQFF	TGTGCCAGCTCACCACAGGGGGCGATTAATGAGCAGTTCTTC
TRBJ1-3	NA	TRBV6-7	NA	CASTRPGTSQPFSGNTIYF	TGTGCCAGCACACGTCCGGGGACAAGTCAACCCTTCTCTGGAAACACCATATATTTT
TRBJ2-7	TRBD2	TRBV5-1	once	CASSPWGGSYEQYF	TGCGCCAGCAGCCCCTGGGGGGGGTCCTACGAGCAGTACTTC
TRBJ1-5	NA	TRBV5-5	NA	CASSPAGGNQPQHF	TGTGCCAGCAGCCCGGCAGGGGGCAATCAGCCCCAGCATTTT
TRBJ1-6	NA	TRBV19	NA	CASSIDRAGTAPLHF	TGTGCCAGTAGTATAGATCGGGCAGGGACCGCACCCCTCCACTTT
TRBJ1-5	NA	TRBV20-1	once	CSASIFSWGVQPQHF	TGCAGTGCTAGTATTTTCTCGTGGGGTGTTCAGCCCCAGCATTTT
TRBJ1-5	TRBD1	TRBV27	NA	CASSLTGGNQPQHF	TGTGCCAGCAGTTTGACAGGGGGCAATCAGCCCCAGCATTTT
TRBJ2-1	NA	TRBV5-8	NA	CASIQSRSWVSDEQFF	TGTGCCAGCATCCAAAGCCGGAGCTGGGTTTCGGATGAGCAGTTCTTC
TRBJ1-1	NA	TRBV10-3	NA	CAISDTGRPNTEAFF	TGTGCCATCAGTGATACAGGCAGACCGAACACTGAAGCTTTCTTT
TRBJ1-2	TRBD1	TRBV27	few	CASSLSPWTGIGYTF	TGTGCCAGCAGTTTATCGCCCTGGACAGGGATCGGCTACACCTTC
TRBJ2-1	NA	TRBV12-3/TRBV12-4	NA	CASSLNTEQFF	TGTGCCAGCAGTCTCAACACTGAGCAGTTCTTC
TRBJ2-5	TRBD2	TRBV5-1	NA	CASSPWTSGRAAETQYF	TGCGCCAGCAGCCCTTGGACTAGCGGGAGGGCCGCTGAGACCCAGTACTTC
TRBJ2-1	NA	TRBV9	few	CASSVGTFNEQFF	TGTGCCAGCAGCGTAGGGACTTTTAATGAGCAGTTCTTC
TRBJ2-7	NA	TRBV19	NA	CASTFRGAPTYEQYF	TGTGCCAGTACCTTCCGGGGGGCGCCAACCTACGAGCAGTACTTC
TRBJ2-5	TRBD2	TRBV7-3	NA	CASSRGLVGETQYF	TGTGCCAGCAGCCGGGGACTAGTTGGAGAGACCCAGTACTTC
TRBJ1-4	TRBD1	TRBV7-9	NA	CASSFRQGGEKLFF	TGTGCCAGCAGCTTCCGACAGGGAGGTGAAAAACTGTTTTTT
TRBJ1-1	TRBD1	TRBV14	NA	CASSHLRGELGTEAFF	TGTGCCAGCAGCCATCTCAGGGGGGAGCTGGGCACTGAAGCTTTCTTT
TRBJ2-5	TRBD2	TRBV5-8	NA	CASSWFSAGEKTQYF	TGTGCCAGCAGCTGGTTCTCAGCGGGAGAAAAGACCCAGTACTTC
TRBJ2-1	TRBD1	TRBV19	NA	CASNRDRGRNEQFF	TGTGCCAGTAACCGGGACAGGGGGCGGAATGAGCAGTTCTTC
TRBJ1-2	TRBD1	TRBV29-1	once	CSVAGTGSDGYTF	TGCAGCGTGGCCGGGACAGGGTCAGATGGCTACACCTTC
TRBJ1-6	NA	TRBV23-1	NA	CASSQSSSYSYNSPLHF	TGCGCCAGCAGTCAATCGAGCAGTTACTCCTATAATTCACCCCTCCACTTT
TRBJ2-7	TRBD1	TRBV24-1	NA	CATSDDRGPLGEQYF	TGTGCCACCAGTGATGACAGGGGACCTCTGGGAGAGCAGTACTTC
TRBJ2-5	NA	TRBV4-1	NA	CASSQDPPGLRETQYF	TGCGCCAGCAGCCAAGATCCCCCGGGCCTCCGGGAGACCCAGTACTTC
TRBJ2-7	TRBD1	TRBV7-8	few	CASRQGAEQYF	TGTGCCAGCAGACAGGGGGCCGAGCAGTACTTC